Below are 18 T cell receptor beta chains sequenced from a single sample in a study of cytomegalovirus exposure and HLA in healthy donors (dated by TCRdb to the late 2010s). Libraries were made using the immunoSEQ multiplex PCR assay. Here the immuneACCESS table is served through TCRdb, limited to in-frame sequences with V and J called. Missing clones are a known gap in these copies; in checked studies unresolved V genes cover under half, and the rest lacks a known reason. The sample contains roughly 64,000 clones, roughly 95% of them found a single time. The ten largest clones add up to about 6% of the sample. Sequencing was carried out using PBMCs. These receptors came from a young woman in good health and CMV-seropositive.

The chain employs TRBV7-3 and TRBJ2-7; maybe TRBD2 (6 bases). Germline CDR1 reads SGHTA; CDR2 reads FQGTGA. This CDR3 has 14 amino acids. Trimming took 5 bases from V and 5 from J, leaving 16 bases between them. This CDR3 reads CASSPGGVSNEQYF. The CDR3 nucleotides are TGTGCCAGCAGCCCCGGAGGGGTCAGCAACGAGCAGTACTTC.

The rearrangement uses TRBV9 and TRBJ2-1; 9 bases are a match to TRBD1. Germline V gives CDR1 SGDLS, CDR2 YYNGEE. Unmatched junction bases numbered 8, after V lost 3 bases and J lost 4 bases. The CDR3 totals 16 residues. This CDR3 reads CASSASGTGYYNEQFF. The CDR3 DNA reads as TGTGCCAGCAGCGCCTCCGGGACAGGGTATTACAATGAGCAGTTCTTC. The full variable domain, with the rest looked up from reference TRBV9 and TRBJ2-1, is DSGVTQTPKHLITATGQRVTLRCSPRSGDLSVYWYQQSLDQGLQFLIQYYNGEERAKGNILERFSAQQFPDLHSELNLSSLELGDSALYFCASSASGTGYYNEQFFGPGTRLTVL.

J is TRBJ1-3 and V is TRBV19; the D gene is possibly TRBD1 (5 bases). CDR3 length equals 15 residues. The germline gives CDR1 LNHDA, CDR2 SQIVND (reference sequence). Trimming shortened V by 3 bases and J by 0 bases, and 9 bases separated the two germline ends. CDR3 in amino acids: CASSIVRGSGNTIYF. The CDR3 DNA sequence: TGTGCCAGTAGTATTGTAAGGGGCTCTGGAAACACCATATATTTT.

This chain links TRBV5-6 with TRBJ1-2; D possibly corresponds to TRBD1 (5 bases). V lost 4 bases and J lost 7, with 17 bases in between. Germline V gene data show CDR1 as SGHDT and CDR2 as YYEEEE. This CDR3 spans 14 amino acids. The CDR3 sequence is CASSLRGEVFGYTF. As DNA, the CDR3 is TGTGCCAGCAGCCTGAGAGGGGAGGTGTTTGGCTACACCTTC.

The chain carries TRBV4-3 and TRBJ2-7; 7 bases fit TRBD1. This CDR3 comprises 14 residues. V trimming: 1 base; J trimming: 2 bases; junction bases outside the gene matches: 2. Germline CDR1 reads LGHNA; CDR2 reads YSLEER. The CDR3 spells CASSQGDSTYEQYF. CDR3 in DNA: TGCGCCAGCAGCCAAGGGGACAGCACCTACGAGCAGTACTTC.

V is TRBV27 and J is TRBJ1-4, with 12 bases fitting TRBD1. CDR3 length: 14 residues. CDR1 is MNHEY and CDR2 is SMNVEV in the germline V gene (reference sequence). V was clipped by 3 bases and J by 11 bases; unmatched bases: 4. The CDR3 protein is CASSFGTGGGKLFF. The CDR3 DNA reads TGTGCCAGCAGTTTCGGGACAGGGGGCGGGAAACTGTTTTTT. Full variable domain (missing parts from reference TRBV27 and TRBJ1-4): EAQVTQNPRYLITVTGKKLTVTCSQNMNHEYMSWYRQDPGLGLRQIYYSMNVEVTDKGDVPEGYKVSRKEKRNFPLILESPSPNQTSLYFCASSFGTGGGKLFFGSGTQLSVL.

The J gene is TRBJ2-1, the V gene TRBV9, with 7 positions matching TRBD2. Trimming took 4 bases from V and 9 from J; bases not matched to a gene: 13. This CDR3 is 15 amino acids long. Germline V gene sequence: CDR1 SGDLS, CDR2 YYNGEE. CDR3 nucleotides: TGTGCCAGCAGCCTTCAGACTAGCTCCCCGGGTGAGCAGTTCTTC. This sequence encodes CASSLQTSSPGEQFF.

The chain has TRBV5-1 and TRBJ2-1, with D perhaps matching TRBD1 (5 bases). The V gene's germline CDR1 is SGHRS and CDR2 YFSETQ. Trimming removed 0 bases at V and 4 bases at J, with 8 bases between. This CDR3 region has 14 residues. The CDR3: CASSLEGPYNEQFF. CDR3 DNA: TGCGCCAGCAGCTTGGAGGGGCCGTACAATGAGCAGTTCTTC.

J is TRBJ2-2 and V is TRBV5-1, with TRBD2 matching over 13 bases. The germline CDR1 and CDR2 sequences are SGHRS and YFSETQ. The CDR3 is 18 residues long. V lost 4 bases, J lost 3 bases, and 9 bases stayed unmatched. The CDR3 reads CASSGPGLAGVDTGELFF. CDR3 coding DNA: TGCGCCAGCAGCGGACCCGGACTAGCGGGAGTCGACACCGGGGAGCTGTTTTTT. The full variable domain, completed using reference TRBV5-1 and TRBJ2-2, is KAGVTQTPRYLIKTRGQQVTLSCSPISGHRSVSWYQQTPGQGLQFLFEYFSETQRNKGNFPGRFSGRQFSNSRSEMNVSTLELGDSALYLCASSGPGLAGVDTGELFFGEGSRLTVL.

With respect to this clone: Different DNA sequences within this sample yield the same CDR3. The chain combines TRBV27 with TRBJ1-5; D is perhaps TRBD1 (6 bases). Germline CDR1 MNHEY, CDR2 SMNVEV (reference sequence). The length of the CDR3 is 15 residues. Trimming took off 0 bases at V and 3 bases at J, with 9 bases between the two ends. CDR3: CASSLSTGSNQPQHF. Written as DNA, the CDR3 is TGTGCCAGCAGTTTATCTACAGGGTCCAATCAGCCCCAGCATTTT.

This chain joins TRBV7-9 and TRBJ2-5, with TRBD2 identical over 12 bases. V was pared by 5 bases and J by 3 bases, with 4 bases of the junction left unmatched. This CDR3 spans 15 amino acids. From germline, CDR1 is SEHNR and CDR2 FQNEAQ (reference sequence). The CDR3 region is CASSARTSGEETQYF. The CDR3 DNA follows: TGTGCCAGCAGCGCCCGGACTAGCGGGGAAGAGACCCAGTACTTC.

The rearrangement uses TRBV7-3 and TRBJ2-1; 10 bases fit TRBD1. Germline CDR1 SGHTA, CDR2 FQGTGA. There are 13 residues in the CDR3. The ends lost 1 base at V and 9 bases at J; junction bases unmatched: 0. The CDR3 sequence: CASSLRDRGEQFF. In DNA form, the CDR3 reads TGTGCCAGCAGCTTAAGGGACAGGGGTGAGCAGTTCTTC.

The chain recombines TRBV6-6 with TRBJ1-4; 7 nucleotides agree with TRBD1. Germline V gives CDR1 MNHNY, CDR2 SVGAGI (reference sequence). J was trimmed by 6 bases and V by 2 bases; bases with no gene match: 6. The CDR3 spans 15 residues. The CDR3 DNA is TGTGCCAGCAGTTACAGGGGGCGGCGGGATGAAAAACTGTTTTTT. Protein sequence: CASSYRGRRDEKLFF.

The V call is TRBV11-2, the J call TRBJ2-2; D is uncertain. The CDR3 runs 13 residues. CDR1 and CDR2 from the germline V gene are SGHAT and FQNNGV. The germline V and J ends were trimmed by 4 bases and 7 bases, with 10 bases remaining between them. The chain's CDR3 is CASSSLSGGELFF. Written as DNA, the CDR3 is TGTGCCAGCAGCTCACTATCGGGCGGGGAGCTGTTTTTT. Filled out from reference TRBV11-2 and TRBJ2-2, the complete variable domain reads EAGVAQSPRYKIIEKRQSVAFWCNPISGHATLYWYQQILGQGPKLLIQFQNNGVVDDSQLPKDRFSAERLKGVDSTLKIQPAKLEDSAVYLCASSSLSGGELFFGEGSRLTVL.

The CDR3 is CSASPGYEQYF. CDR3 bases: TGCAGTGCTAGTCCCGGTTACGAGCAGTACTTC. The V call is TRBV20-1, the J call TRBJ2-7; no clear D gene. Germline assignment: CDR1 DFQATT and CDR2 SNEGSKA (reference sequence). The CDR3 runs 11 residues. Trimming cost V 3 bases and J 4 bases, with 7 bases left between them.

The chain is built from TRBV9 and TRBJ1-1; 10 positions match TRBD1. J was trimmed by 5 bases and V by 4 bases; bases with no gene match: 5. Germline V gives CDR1 SGDLS, CDR2 YYNGEE. The CDR3 loop spans 14 amino acids. Here the CDR3 reads CASSMGQGRTEAFF. The CDR3 DNA follows: TGTGCCAGCAGCATGGGACAGGGGCGAACTGAAGCTTTCTTT.

The chain links TRBV28 to TRBJ2-2; TRBD1 matches 9 bases. Germline trimming cut 3 bases from V and 5 bases from J; bases unmatched to any gene: 7. This CDR3 contains 16 residues. Looked up from germline, CDR1 is MDHEN and CDR2 is SYDVKM. CDR3 sequence: CASSFPGQGWTGELFF. The CDR3 nucleotides are TGTGCCAGCAGTTTTCCGGGACAGGGTTGGACCGGGGAGCTGTTTTTT.

The V gene is TRBV2, the J gene TRBJ1-2; 8 bases map to TRBD1. V dropped 2 bases and J dropped 5; count of bases not matched to a gene: 4. This CDR3 comprises 14 residues. Germline values: CDR1 SNHLY, CDR2 FYNNEI. The CDR3 nucleotides read TGTGCCAGCAGTGAATGGGGACAGGAGTATGGCTACACCTTC. Residues: CASSEWGQEYGYTF.